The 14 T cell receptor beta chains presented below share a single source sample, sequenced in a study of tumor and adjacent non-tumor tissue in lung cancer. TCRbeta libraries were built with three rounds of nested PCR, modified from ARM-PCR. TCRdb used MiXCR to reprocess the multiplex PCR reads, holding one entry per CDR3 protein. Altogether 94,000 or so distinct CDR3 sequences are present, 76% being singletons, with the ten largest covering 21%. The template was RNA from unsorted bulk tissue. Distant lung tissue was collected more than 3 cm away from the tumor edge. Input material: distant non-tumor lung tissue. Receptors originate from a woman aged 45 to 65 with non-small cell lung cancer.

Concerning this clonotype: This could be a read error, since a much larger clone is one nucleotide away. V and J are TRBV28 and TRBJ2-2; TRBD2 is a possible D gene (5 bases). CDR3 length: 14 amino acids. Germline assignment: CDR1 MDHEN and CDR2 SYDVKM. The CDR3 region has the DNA TGTGCCAGCAGCGTTCGCGCGGCGGTCGGGGTGCTGTTTTTT. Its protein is CASSVRAAVGVLFF.

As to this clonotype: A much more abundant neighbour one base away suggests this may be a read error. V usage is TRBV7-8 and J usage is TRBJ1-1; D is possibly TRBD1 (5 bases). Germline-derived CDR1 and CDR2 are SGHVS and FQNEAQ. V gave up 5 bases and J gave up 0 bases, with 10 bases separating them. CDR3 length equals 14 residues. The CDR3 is CASSRGHMNTEAFF. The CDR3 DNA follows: TGTGCCAGCAGCCGCGGACACATGAACACTGAAGCTTTCTTT.

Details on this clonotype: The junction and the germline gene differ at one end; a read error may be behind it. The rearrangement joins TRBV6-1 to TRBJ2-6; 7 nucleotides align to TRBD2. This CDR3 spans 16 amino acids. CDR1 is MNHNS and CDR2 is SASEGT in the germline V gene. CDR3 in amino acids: CGSSERSGSGANVLSF. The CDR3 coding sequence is TGTGGCAGCAGTGAACGGTCCGGGAGCGGGGCCAACGTCCTGAGTTTC.

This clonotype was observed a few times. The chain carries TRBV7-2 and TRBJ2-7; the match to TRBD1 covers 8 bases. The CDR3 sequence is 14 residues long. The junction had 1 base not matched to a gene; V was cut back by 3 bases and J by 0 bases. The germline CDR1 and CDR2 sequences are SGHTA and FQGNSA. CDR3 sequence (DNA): TGTGCCAGCAGCTTGGACAGGGTCTCCTACGAGCAGTACTTC. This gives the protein CASSLDRVSYEQYF. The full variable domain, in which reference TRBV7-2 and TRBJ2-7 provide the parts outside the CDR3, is GAGVSQSPSNKVTEKGKDVELRCDPISGHTALYWYRQSLGQGLEFLIYFQGNSAPDKSGLPSDRFSAERTGGSVSTLTIQRTQQEDSAVYLCASSLDRVSYEQYFGPGTRLTVT.

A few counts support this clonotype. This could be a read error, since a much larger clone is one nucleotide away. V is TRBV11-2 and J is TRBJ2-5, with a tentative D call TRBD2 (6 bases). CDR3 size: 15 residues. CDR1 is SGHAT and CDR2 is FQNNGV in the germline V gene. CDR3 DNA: TGTGTCAGCAGCCCCCGAGTAGCGGAGCAAGAGACCCAGTACTTC. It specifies CVSSPRVAEQETQYF.

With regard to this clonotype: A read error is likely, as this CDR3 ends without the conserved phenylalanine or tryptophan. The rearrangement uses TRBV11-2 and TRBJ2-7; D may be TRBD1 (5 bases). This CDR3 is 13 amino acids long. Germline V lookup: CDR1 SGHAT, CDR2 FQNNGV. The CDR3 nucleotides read TGCGCCAGCAGCATGGAAACAGGAGCCGAGCAGTACCTC. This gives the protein CASSMETGAEQYL.

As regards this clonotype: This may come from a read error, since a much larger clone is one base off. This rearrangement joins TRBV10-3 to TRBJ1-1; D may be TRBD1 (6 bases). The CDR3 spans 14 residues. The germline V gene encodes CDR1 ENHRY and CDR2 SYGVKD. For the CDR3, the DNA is TGTGCCATCAGTGGGAACGGGGGGGGCACTGAAACTTTCTTT. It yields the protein CAISGNGGGTETFF.

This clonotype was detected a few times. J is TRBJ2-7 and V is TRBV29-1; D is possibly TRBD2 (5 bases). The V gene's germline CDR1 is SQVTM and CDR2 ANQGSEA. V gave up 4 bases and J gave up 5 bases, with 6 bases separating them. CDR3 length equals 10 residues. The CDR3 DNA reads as TGCAGCGTTGGAGGGCACGAGCAGTACTTC. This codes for CSVGGHEQYF.

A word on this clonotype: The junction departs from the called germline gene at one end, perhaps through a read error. The CDR3 DNA is TGTGCCGGCAGTGCCGGGACAGAGCTTACGGGGGAGCTGTTTTTT. Translating gives CAGSAGTELTGELFF. The chain has TRBV12-3 or TRBV12-4 and TRBJ2-2; 7 bases align to TRBD1. The CDR3 spans 15 residues.

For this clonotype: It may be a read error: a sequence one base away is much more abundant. The CDR3 is CARRRVETGELFF. CDR3 bases: TGTGCCAGGAGGAGAGTAGAGACCGGGGAGCTGTTTTTT. This chain links TRBV28 with TRBJ2-2; D ambiguous. Germline CDR1 reads MDHEN; CDR2 reads SYDVKM. The CDR3 runs to 13 residues. V lost 9 bases, J lost 5 bases, and 13 bases lay in between.

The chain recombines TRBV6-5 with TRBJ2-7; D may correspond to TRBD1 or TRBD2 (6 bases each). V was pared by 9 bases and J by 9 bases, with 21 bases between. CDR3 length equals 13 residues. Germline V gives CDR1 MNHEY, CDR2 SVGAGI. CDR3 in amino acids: CASRLVRGSGQYF. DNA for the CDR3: TGTGCCAGTAGACTAGTCAGGGGCAGTGGGCAGTACTTC.

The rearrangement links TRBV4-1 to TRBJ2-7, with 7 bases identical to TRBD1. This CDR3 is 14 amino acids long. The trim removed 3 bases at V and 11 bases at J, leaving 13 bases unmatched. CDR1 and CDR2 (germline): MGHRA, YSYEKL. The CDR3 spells CASSHDTGVWEKYF. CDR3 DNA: TGCGCCAGCAGCCACGATACAGGGGTGTGGGAGAAGTACTTC.

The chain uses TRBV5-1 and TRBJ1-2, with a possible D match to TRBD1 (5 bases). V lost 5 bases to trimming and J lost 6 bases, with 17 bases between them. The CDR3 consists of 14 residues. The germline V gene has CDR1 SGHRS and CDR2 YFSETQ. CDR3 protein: CASRLSTAIHGYTF. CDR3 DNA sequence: TGCGCCAGCAGGCTATCGACAGCTATTCATGGCTACACCTTC.

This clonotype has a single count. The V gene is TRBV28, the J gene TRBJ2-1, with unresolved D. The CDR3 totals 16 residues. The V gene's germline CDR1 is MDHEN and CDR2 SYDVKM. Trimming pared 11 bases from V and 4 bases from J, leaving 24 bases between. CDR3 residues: CAGGSRKWQKYNEQFF. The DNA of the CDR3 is TGTGCCGGCGGTTCTCGCAAGTGGCAGAAGTACAATGAGCAGTTCTTC. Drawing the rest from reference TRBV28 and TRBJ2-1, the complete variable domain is DVKVTQSSRYLVKRTGEKVFLECVQDMDHENMFWYRQDPGLGLRLIYFSYDVKMKEKGDIPEGYSVSREKKERFSLILESASTNQTSMYLCAGGSRKWQKYNEQFFGPGTRLTVL.